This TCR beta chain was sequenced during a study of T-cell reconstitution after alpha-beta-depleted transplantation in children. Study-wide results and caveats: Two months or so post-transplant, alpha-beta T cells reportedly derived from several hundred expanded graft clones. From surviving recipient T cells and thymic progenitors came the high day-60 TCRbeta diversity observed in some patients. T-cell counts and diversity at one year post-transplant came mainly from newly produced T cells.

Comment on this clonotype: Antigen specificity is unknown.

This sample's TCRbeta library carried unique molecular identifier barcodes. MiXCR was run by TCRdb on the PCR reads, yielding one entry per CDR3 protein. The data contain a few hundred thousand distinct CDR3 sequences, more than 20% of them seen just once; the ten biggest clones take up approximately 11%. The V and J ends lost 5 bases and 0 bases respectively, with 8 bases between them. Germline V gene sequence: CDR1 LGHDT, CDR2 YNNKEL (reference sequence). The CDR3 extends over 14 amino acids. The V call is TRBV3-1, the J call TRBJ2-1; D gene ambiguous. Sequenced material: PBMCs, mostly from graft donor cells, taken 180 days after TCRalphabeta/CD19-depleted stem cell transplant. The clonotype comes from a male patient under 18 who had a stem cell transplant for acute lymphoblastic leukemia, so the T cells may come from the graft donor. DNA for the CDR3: TGTGCCAGCAGCGACAAAAACTCCTACAATGAGCAGTTCTTC. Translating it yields CASSDKNSYNEQFF.